This T cell receptor beta chain was sequenced for a study of cytomegalovirus exposure and HLA in healthy donors (dated 2017 in TCRdb). Regarding the study in general: According to an earlier analysis of a few hundred of the donors, about 179 million T cells yielded roughly 100 million unique TCR beta sequences and approximately 280 Gb of sequence data. Because of strong linkage in the cohort, five DR-DQ haplotypes were treated as single units for association and clustering. The study aimed to test whether cataloging public T cell receptors could reveal signatures of past pathogen exposure. Along with the roughly 670-subject first cohort, a separate validation cohort of over a hundred different subjects was used. The genetic ancestry cluster associated with self-reported Caucasian donors included about 81% of the 398 genotyped donors. Genome-wide SNP genotypes for about 55% of the 666 donors were used in a later genetic analysis, which treated that subset as a discovery cohort. In an earlier analysis of 500 to 650 of the donors, high-throughput TCR beta sequencing was used to judge whether each TCR beta V gene segment behaved as functional or pseudogenic. HLA typing included class I and class II loci at four-digit resolution. The T cell repertoires of 666 subjects were profiled by immunosequencing and related to cytomegalovirus serostatus. Rather than drawing on any new phenotypic data, the later analysis identified candidate immune exposures from TCR beta sequences and the way those sequences occurred across donors. Typing coverage varied by locus: about 629-630 donors for A, B, C, DRB1 and DQB1; some 520 for DQA1; approximately 610 for DPA1; more than 450 for DPB1. A later analysis re-analyzed previously published TCR beta repertoires from about 730 donors and added high-resolution HLA genotyping to study TCR occurrence patterns. Roughly 300 gigabases of sequencing data and around 85 million unique TCR sequences made up an early release that covered about 640 HLA-typed donors. All discovery cohort repertoires had been generated using a single sequencing platform. Donor age, sex, ethnicity and CMV serostatus were compiled alongside the repertoire data. To predict cytomegalovirus infection status, the study combined high-throughput TCR immunosequencing, statistical association of individual TCRs with disease status, and machine learning. Among some 410 genotyped donors of the cohort, an average of around 240,000 unique TCR beta nucleotide sequences were sequenced per donor, roughly 18% of them non-productive. On the study overall, not on this receptor specifically: A further reported finding was that TCR beta sequences accurately predicted the HLA-A and HLA-B alleles for most subjects in the first cohort. While some public TCRs were present in many individuals, most TCR sequences turned up only very rarely across donors. Three of the identified cytomegalovirus-associated TCR beta chains were confirmed in vitro to be specific for cytomegalovirus antigens. A later analysis found that TCR association rates varied across HLA loci, with DRB1 alleles showing the most associated TCRs and HLA-C alleles the fewest. A group of highly shared sequence variants was considered likely to be a technical artifact of the sequencing pipeline. According to a later analysis, parvovirus B19, influenza, CMV and Epstein-Barr virus appeared linked to several top co-occurrence clusters. Correlated functional status among segregating V segments might be attributable to linkage disequilibrium, but an unknown experimental factor could not be ruled out. HLA typing was unavailable for some donors at each locus, so association tests used only the typed subset. A later analysis found that most CMV-associated TCR beta chains appeared HLA-restricted, with HLA associations seemingly driven largely by CMV exposure. When HLA alleles, especially DR and DQ, strongly co-occurred, attributing TCR associations to individual alleles was difficult. V-gene and J-gene trimming of TCR beta chains was associated with a missense DCLRE1C variant in a later genetic analysis, and the association was replicated in an independent cohort. Some IMGT-functional V segments, including TRBV6-2 and TRBV6-3, could not be distinguished by the 87-base-pair reads and were therefore excluded. The cohort was sequenced for TCR beta chains only, and without alpha or paired-chain data the features that could be detected were limited. The classifier was reported to diagnose cytomegalovirus status with high specificity and sensitivity in both the original and validation cohorts. The earlier analysis of 587 of the donors excluded approximately 15 rarely observed V segments, including chromosome 9 orphons, because counts were too low. Specific HLA alleles were associated with more than 15,000 TCR beta sequences at a false discovery rate of 0.05 in a later analysis. Roughly uniform sequencing depth across donors was assumed in presence/absence analyses, although this assumption may not hold. It was suggested by the authors that the approach could potentially be generalized to other disease states and immunological phenotypes. For the cohort, immune exposure information was limited to CMV serostatus. In a later genetic analysis, fewer N-insertions in productive TCRs were reported among donors in an Asian-associated ancestry cluster than the approximately 710-donor mean. The study gave a list of under 200 TCR beta chains associated with cytomegalovirus. In a later analysis, HLA-associated TCR beta chains were found to be more clonally expanded and to have lower generation probabilities than equally common non-associated chains. Broadly in line with IMGT annotations, most TCR beta V segments showed up in productive rearrangements about 87% or about 30% of the time in an earlier analysis of some 590 of the donors.

Remarks on this clone: Its antigen has not been determined. It has no much larger one-base neighbor in the sample; base qualities were not kept.

The cohort consisted of 670 or so healthy bone marrow donors. At the time of sampling, all cohort members were nominally healthy, though unrecorded immune exposures were likely present. The donor was CMV seronegative and belonged to the group of 380 or so seronegative cohort members. Each donor provided a peripheral blood sample, and peripheral blood mononuclear cells were used for TCR beta sequencing. The Qiagen DNeasy Blood Extraction Kit was used to extract genomic DNA from the blood cell samples. Library creation used the immunoSEQ multiplex PCR assay. A mixture of 60 forward primers for TCR Vbeta segments and 13 reverse primers for TCR Jbeta segments was used in the multiplex PCR. The CDR3 region of rearranged TCR beta genes was amplified from genomic DNA by a multiplex PCR assay. On the Illumina HiSeq System, the amplified TCR beta libraries were sequenced as 87-base-pair reads. The authors processed their data as follows. A later analysis counted around 72 million unique TCR beta chains across the 650 to 700 repertoires, and 10 million to 12 million of these chains were shared by at least two donors. Raw reads were error-corrected and collapsed into unique sequences with a nearest-neighbor algorithm that merged closely related sequences to remove PCR and sequencing errors. To assign V, D and J gene segments, CDR3 sequences were aligned to IMGT reference sequences. For a sequence to be retained, a match of at least six nucleotides was required to both a V gene segment and a J gene segment. Rearrangements were classified as productive when the CDR3 lacked stop codons and remained in frame with V and J, and all other rearrangements were classified as non-productive. CDR3 was defined according to IMGT convention as the region running from the second conserved V-encoded cysteine to the conserved J-encoded phenylalanine. The earlier analysis of about 530 of the donors excluded any sequence lacking an unambiguous match to a single V gene segment. In an earlier analysis of a few hundred of the donors, V segments were called functional above 56.7% productive rearrangements and were called segregating when the between-donor standard deviation exceeded 5%. A statistical classification framework was built for diagnosing cytomegalovirus status from the catalog of TCR beta chain sequences. A later analysis assigned V and J genes by comparing TCR nucleotide sequences with IMGT/GENE-DB human TR gene sequences. In a later analysis, CDR3 sequences and most-parsimonious VDJ recombination scenarios were assigned using the TCRdist pipeline. A later analysis defined each TCR beta chain by its CDR3 amino acid sequence plus V-gene family, and excluded reads lacking a unique V-gene family. A later analysis removed roughly 590 highly shared, low-generation-probability nucleotide sequences to deal with suspected cross-contamination and a sequencing artifact. In a later analysis, a clonal expansion index for each public chain was calculated from normalized within-repertoire ranks of inferred template counts. In a later analysis, generation probabilities were computed using a VDJ recombination model fitted to out-of-frame rearrangements, and the results were checked against IGoR. In a later analysis, hypergeometric tests were used to score TCR-TCR, TCR-HLA and TCR-CMV co-occurrence, with a repertoire-size bias correction applied to TCR pairs. False discovery rates were estimated in a later analysis by permuting HLA or CMV assignments 20 times. In a later analysis, co-occurring TCRs were grouped using DBSCAN, with TCRdist sequence similarity added in when clustering inside HLA-allele-positive subsets. Co-occurrence clustering excluded repertoires with fewer than 30,000 or more than 120,000 public chains, plus five with anomalous nucleotide sharing. TCRdb took over this immuneACCESS table, retaining in-frame rearrangements with V and J assigned. Such tables are incomplete; in checked studies, under half of the missing clones stem from an unresolved V gene, and the remainder is unexplained. V, J and clone size were drawn from that table, and D and trimming were deduced from the DNA. The sample table holds about 190,000 clones, of which more than 75% were seen once. The ten largest make up 1.5% to 2% of the sample.

From the cysteine up to the phenylalanine, the CDR3 has a length of 15 residues. The only DNA kept is the CDR3, 45 bases in frame from the first base. V gives up 7 bases and J gives up 1 base, and the segment between their germline ends measures 11 bases. Per the germline V gene (reference sequence), MNHEY is the CDR1 and SMNVEV is the CDR2. The receptor's source is a woman aged 18-29 years in good health and CMV-seronegative. Here the chain combines TRBV27 and TRBJ2-6, with a tentative D gene TRBD1 over 6 matching bases. Sequenced material: PBMCs. In nucleotide form, the sequence is TGTGCCAGCAACACTAGGGGGTCTGGGGCCAACGTCCTGACTTTC. Protein translation: CASNTRGSGANVLTF. The entire variable domain, with the stretches around the CDR3 drawn from the reference TRBV27 and TRBJ2-6 proteins, is EAQVTQNPRYLITVTGKKLTVTCSQNMNHEYMSWYRQDPGLGLRQIYYSMNVEVTDKGDVPEGYKVSRKEKRNFPLILESPSPNQTSLYFCASNTRGSGANVLTFGAGSRLTVL.